This entry concerns a single T cell receptor (beta chain). Its cognate antigen is unknown. The data are from a study of shared clonotypes between healthy human individuals. Study results and limitations: Against clonotypes common to all four donors, non-shared ones had lower generation probabilities. Clonotype sharing across four donors was observed for 5% to 6.5% of naive CD4 clonotypes.

Sequencing was at deep level. Sequenced by immunoSEQ multiplex PCR; TCRdb stores in-frame clones only, minus some. The sample lists about a million clones; around 80% were seen once. Germline CDR1 WSHSY, CDR2 SAAADI. This CDR3 has 14 residues. V gave up 6 bases and J gave up 2 bases, with 12 bases separating them. The chain links TRBV10-2 to TRBJ2-3; no clear D gene. This clonotype originated in a man younger than 35 in good health. Material for sequencing was memory CD4+ T cells sorted from blood. Subset given: CD45RA-negative fraction. In nucleotides, the CDR3 is TGCGCCAGCAGCCCCCGTGCCTACACAGATACGCAGTATTTT. Protein: CASSPRAYTDTQYF.